A single sample is the source of the 11 T cell receptor beta chains below, sequenced in a study of blood T cell repertoires in COVID-19. Profiled with immunoSEQ multiplex PCR; TCRdb holds only in-frame clones, not every one. This table has 150,000 to 200,000 clones, 88% appearing once. Sample: PBMCs or T cells enriched from blood (not recorded which). These receptors originate from a woman between 18 and 30 years old who had recovered from COVID-19.

In this sample, this clone turned up once. J is TRBJ2-7 and V is TRBV3-1 (or the pseudogene TRBV3-2); TRBD2 might be the D (7 bases). The CDR3 spans 14 residues. Germline V gene sequence: CDR1 LGHDT, CDR2 YNNKEL (reference sequence). V lost 7 bases to trimming and J lost 3 bases, with 16 bases between them. The CDR3 DNA sequence: TGTGCCAGCACCTCAGGGCGGGGGCGCTACGAGCAGTACTTC. The encoded protein is CASTSGRGRYEQYF.

The CDR3 protein is CASSSKTQRTGELFF. CDR3 coding DNA: TGTGCCAGCAGCTCCAAGACCCAGCGGACCGGGGAGCTGTTTTTT. The V and J genes are TRBV7-3 and TRBJ2-2, with D possibly TRBD2 on 5 matching bases. The CDR3 consists of 15 residues. In germline, CDR1 is SGHTA, CDR2 FQGTGA. Trimming pared 4 bases from V and 5 bases from J, leaving 14 bases between.

This rearrangement joins TRBV9 to TRBJ2-7; TRBD2 matches at 10 bases. The CDR3 totals 16 residues. The germline CDR1 and CDR2 sequences are SGDLS and YYNGEE. V shed 2 bases, J shed 0 bases, and the junction held 5 bases outside the gene matches. CDR3 in amino acids: CASSVKAGGASYEQYF. The CDR3 DNA reads as TGTGCCAGCAGCGTGAAAGCGGGAGGGGCCTCCTACGAGCAGTACTTC.

The gene calls are TRBV10-3 and TRBJ2-7; D gene uncertain. Trimming removed 3 bases at V and 1 base at J, with 13 bases between. The CDR3 is 15 amino acids. The germline gives CDR1 ENHRY, CDR2 SYGVKD. This CDR3 is CAISDKNQASYEQYF. The CDR3 nucleotides read TGTGCCATCAGTGATAAGAATCAGGCTTCCTACGAGCAGTACTTC.

The genes are TRBV29-1 and TRBJ2-3, with TRBD2 matching 8 bases. CDR1 is SQVTM, CDR2 ANQGSEA, per germline. V trimming: 3 bases; J trimming: 0 bases; junction bases outside the gene matches: 8. The CDR3 spans 16 residues. This CDR3 is CSVEGGTSGSTDTQYF. CDR3 nucleotides: TGCAGCGTTGAGGGGGGAACTAGCGGCAGCACAGATACGCAGTATTTT.

The chain combines TRBV7-8 with TRBJ1-5; D possibly corresponds to TRBD1 (6 bases). Germline V gene lookup returns CDR1 SGHVS and CDR2 FQNEAQ. V was shortened by 5 bases and J by 6 bases, with 32 bases between the two germline ends. The CDR3 runs to 20 residues. The CDR3 is CASSPRGYTGQTTRRQPQHF. DNA of the CDR3: TGTGCCAGCAGCCCACGCGGCTACACAGGACAGACAACCCGGCGTCAGCCCCAGCATTTT.

V usage is TRBV7-3 and J usage is TRBJ2-3, with TRBD2 matching over 9 bases. Germline V CDR1 and CDR2: SGHTA, FQGTGA. The J segment lost 5 bases and the V segment lost 4 bases, leaving 7 bases of the junction unmatched. CDR3 length: 15 residues. CDR3 coding DNA: TGTGCCAGCAGCTGGACTAGCGAGGGTATAGATACGCAGTATTTT. This translates into CASSWTSEGIDTQYF.

J is TRBJ1-2 and V is TRBV28, with D possibly being TRBD1 (5 bases). From germline, CDR1 is MDHEN and CDR2 SYDVKM. Trimming took 8 bases from V and 0 from J, leaving 13 bases between them. The CDR3 is 14 amino acids. The CDR3 nucleotides are TGTGCCAGCGGTAGTGCGGGACCTAACTATGGCTACACCTTC. The encoded protein is CASGSAGPNYGYTF.

This clone was counted once. This chain connects TRBV11-2 to TRBJ2-5, with TRBD2 matching over 9 bases. Germline CDR1 SGHAT, CDR2 FQNNGV. The J segment lost 5 bases and the V segment lost 3 bases, leaving 4 bases of the junction unmatched. The CDR3 length is 14 residues. The CDR3 loop reads CASSLGGGAETQYF. In DNA, the CDR3 is TGTGCCAGCAGCTTGGGCGGGGGGGCCGAGACCCAGTACTTC.

This rearrangement joins TRBV12-3 or TRBV12-4 to TRBJ1-1; D is possibly TRBD1 (6 bases). CDR3 length: 13 residues. Trimming shortened V by 7 bases and J by 1 base, and 10 bases separated the two germline ends. The CDR3 sequence: CASTTTGNTEAFF. In DNA form, the CDR3 reads TGTGCCAGCACTACGACAGGGAACACTGAAGCTTTCTTT.

This clone was observed once. The chain carries TRBV19 and TRBJ1-1; D perhaps matches TRBD1 (6 bases). Germline values: CDR1 LNHDA, CDR2 SQIVND (reference sequence). Trimming pared 8 bases from V and 1 base from J, leaving 17 bases between. CDR3 length: 15 amino acids. Here the CDR3 DNA reads TGTGCCAGTTCCGGGACACCTAGAGGGAACACTGAAGCTTTCTTT. This sequence encodes CASSGTPRGNTEAFF.